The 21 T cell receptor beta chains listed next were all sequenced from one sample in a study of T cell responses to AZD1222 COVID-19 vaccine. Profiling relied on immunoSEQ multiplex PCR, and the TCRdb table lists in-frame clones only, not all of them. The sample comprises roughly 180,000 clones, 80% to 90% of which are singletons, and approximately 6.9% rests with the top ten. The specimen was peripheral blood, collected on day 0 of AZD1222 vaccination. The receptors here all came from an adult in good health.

The CDR3 here is CAISGRAQGVNEQFF. For the CDR3, the DNA is TGTGCCATCAGTGGACGTGCCCAGGGCGTAAATGAGCAGTTCTTC. The chain combines TRBV10-3 with TRBJ2-1, with D maybe TRBD1 (5 bases). In germline, CDR1 is ENHRY, CDR2 SYGVKD. CDR3 length equals 15 residues. Between the trimmed V and J ends, which lost 4 bases and 7 bases, there was a span of 17 bases.

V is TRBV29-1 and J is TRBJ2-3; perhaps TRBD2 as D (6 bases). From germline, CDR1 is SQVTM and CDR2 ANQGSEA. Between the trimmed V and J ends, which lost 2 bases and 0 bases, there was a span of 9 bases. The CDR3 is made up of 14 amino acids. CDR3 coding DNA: TGCAGCGTTGAACAGGACTACAGCACAGATACGCAGTATTTT. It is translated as CSVEQDYSTDTQYF.

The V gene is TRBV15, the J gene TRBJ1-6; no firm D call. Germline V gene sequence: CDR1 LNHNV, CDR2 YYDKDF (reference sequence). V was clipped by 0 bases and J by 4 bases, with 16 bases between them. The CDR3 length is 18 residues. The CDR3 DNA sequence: TGTGCCACCAGCAGAGATGCGAGAAAAGACGGATATAATTCACCCCTCCACTTT. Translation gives CATSRDARKDGYNSPLHF.

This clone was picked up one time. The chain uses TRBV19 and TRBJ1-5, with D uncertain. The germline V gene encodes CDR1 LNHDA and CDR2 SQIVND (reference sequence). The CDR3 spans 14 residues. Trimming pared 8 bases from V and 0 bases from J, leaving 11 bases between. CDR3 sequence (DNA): TGTGCCAGTGTCCCGGAGAATAGCAATCAGCCCCAGCATTTT. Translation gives CASVPENSNQPQHF.

This CDR3 is CASSEGGSVVQPQHF. The CDR3 coding sequence is TGTGCCAGCAGTGAGGGGGGATCTGTAGTTCAGCCCCAGCATTTT. The J gene is TRBJ1-5, the V gene TRBV6-1, with D maybe TRBD1 (5 bases). The CDR3 has 15 residues. V gave up 3 bases and J gave up 6 bases, with 15 bases separating them. Looked up from germline, CDR1 is MNHNS and CDR2 is SASEGT.

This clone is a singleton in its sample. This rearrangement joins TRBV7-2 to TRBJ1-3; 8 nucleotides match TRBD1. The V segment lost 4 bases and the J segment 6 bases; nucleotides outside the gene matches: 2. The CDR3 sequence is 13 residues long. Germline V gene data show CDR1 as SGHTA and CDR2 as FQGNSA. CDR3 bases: TGTGCCAGCAGCTCGGGACAGGCAAACACCATATATTTT. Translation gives CASSSGQANTIYF.

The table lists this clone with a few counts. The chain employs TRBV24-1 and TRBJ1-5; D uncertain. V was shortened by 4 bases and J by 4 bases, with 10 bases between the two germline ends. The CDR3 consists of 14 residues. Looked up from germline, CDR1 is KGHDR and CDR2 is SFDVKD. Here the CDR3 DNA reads TGTGCCACCAGTGACATTACTCGGAATCAGCCCCAGCATTTT. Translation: CATSDITRNQPQHF.

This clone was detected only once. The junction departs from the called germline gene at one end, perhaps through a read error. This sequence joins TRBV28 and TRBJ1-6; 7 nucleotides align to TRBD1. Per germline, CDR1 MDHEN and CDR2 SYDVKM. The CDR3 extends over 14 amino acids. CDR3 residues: CASSPRQGGSSLHF. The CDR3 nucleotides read TGTGCCAGCAGTCCCCGACAGGGTGGTTCATCCCTCCACTTT. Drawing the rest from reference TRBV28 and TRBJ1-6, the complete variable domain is DVKVTQSSRYLVKRTGEKVFLECVQDMDHENMFWYRQDPGLGLRLIYFSYDVKMKEKGDIPEGYSVSREKKERFSLILESASTNQTSMYLCASSPRQGGSSLHFGNGTRLTVT.

Here the CDR3 reads CASRPYKSIEAFF. In DNA form, the CDR3 reads TGTGCCAGCAGACCTTACAAAAGCATTGAAGCTTTCTTT. The V gene is TRBV5-4, the J gene TRBJ1-1; the D is unclear. Between the trimmed V and J ends, which lost 5 bases and 7 bases, there was a span of 15 bases. Germline CDR1 SGHNT, CDR2 YYREEE (reference sequence). The CDR3 totals 13 residues.

The CDR3 protein is CASSEVPRGSTEAFF. CDR3 nucleotides: TGTGCCAGCAGTGAAGTACCCAGGGGGAGCACTGAAGCTTTCTTT. The chain combines TRBV6-1 with TRBJ1-1; TRBD1 agrees at 7 bases. The trim removed 1 base at V and 4 bases at J, leaving 6 bases unmatched. The CDR3 length is 15 residues. Germline assignment: CDR1 MNHNS and CDR2 SASEGT.

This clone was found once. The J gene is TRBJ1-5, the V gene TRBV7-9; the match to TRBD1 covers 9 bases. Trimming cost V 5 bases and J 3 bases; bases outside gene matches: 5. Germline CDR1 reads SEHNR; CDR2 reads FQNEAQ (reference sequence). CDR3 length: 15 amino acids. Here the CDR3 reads CASSGDRADNQPQHF. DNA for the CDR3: TGTGCCAGCAGCGGGGACAGGGCGGACAATCAGCCCCAGCATTTT.

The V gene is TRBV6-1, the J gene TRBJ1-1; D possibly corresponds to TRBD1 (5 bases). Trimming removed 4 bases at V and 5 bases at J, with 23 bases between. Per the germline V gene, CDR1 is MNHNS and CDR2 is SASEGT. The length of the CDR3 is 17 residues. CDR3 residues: CASSAHQAVGLGTEAFF. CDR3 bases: TGTGCCAGCAGTGCCCACCAAGCCGTGGGACTTGGAACTGAAGCTTTCTTT.

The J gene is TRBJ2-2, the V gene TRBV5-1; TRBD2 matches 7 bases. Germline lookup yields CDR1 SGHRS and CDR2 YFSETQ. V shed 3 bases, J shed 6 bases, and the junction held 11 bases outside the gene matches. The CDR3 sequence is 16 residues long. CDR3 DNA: TGCGCCAGCAGCTCGCTTTCCCGGGGGGTCCCCGGGGAGCTGTTTTTT. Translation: CASSSLSRGVPGELFF.

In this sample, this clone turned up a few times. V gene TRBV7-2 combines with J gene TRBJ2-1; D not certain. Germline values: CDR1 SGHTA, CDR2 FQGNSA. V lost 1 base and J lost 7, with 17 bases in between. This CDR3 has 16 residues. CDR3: CASSLGASVLGNEQFF. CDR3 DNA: TGTGCCAGCAGCTTAGGGGCTAGTGTTCTGGGAAATGAGCAGTTCTTC. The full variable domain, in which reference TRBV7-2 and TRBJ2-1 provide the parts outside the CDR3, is GAGVSQSPSNKVTEKGKDVELRCDPISGHTALYWYRQSLGQGLEFLIYFQGNSAPDKSGLPSDRFSAERTGGSVSTLTIQRTQQEDSAVYLCASSLGASVLGNEQFFGPGTRLTVL.

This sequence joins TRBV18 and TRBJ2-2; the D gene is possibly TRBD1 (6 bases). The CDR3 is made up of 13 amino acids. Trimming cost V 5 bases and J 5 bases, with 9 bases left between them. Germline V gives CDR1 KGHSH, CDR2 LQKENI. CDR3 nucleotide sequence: TGTGCCAGCTCAGGGGGCGATACCGGGGAGCTGTTTTTT. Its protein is CASSGGDTGELFF.

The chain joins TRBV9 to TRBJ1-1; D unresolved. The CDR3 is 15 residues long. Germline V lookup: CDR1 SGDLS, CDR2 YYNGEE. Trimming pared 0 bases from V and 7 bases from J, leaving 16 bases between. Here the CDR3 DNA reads TGTGCCAGCAGCGTAGCCCCGGAAACGGCCTTTGAAGCTTTCTTT. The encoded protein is CASSVAPETAFEAFF.

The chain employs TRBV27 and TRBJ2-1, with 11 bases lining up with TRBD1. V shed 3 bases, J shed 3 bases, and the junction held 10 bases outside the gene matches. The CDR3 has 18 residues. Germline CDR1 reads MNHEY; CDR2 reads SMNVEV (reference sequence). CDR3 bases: TGTGCCAGCAGTTTGATAAGGACAGGGGGCTTTGACTACAATGAGCAGTTCTTC. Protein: CASSLIRTGGFDYNEQFF.

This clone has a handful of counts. CDR3 nucleotides: TGTGCCAGCAGTACACAGGGGGCGCTTCTCAAAACTAATGAAAAACTGTTTTTT. Encoded protein: CASSTQGALLKTNEKLFF. The rearrangement uses TRBV28 and TRBJ1-4; 9 nucleotides match TRBD1. The CDR3 is made up of 18 amino acids. The ends lost 5 bases at V and 1 base at J; junction bases unmatched: 11. Germline assignment: CDR1 MDHEN and CDR2 SYDVKM.

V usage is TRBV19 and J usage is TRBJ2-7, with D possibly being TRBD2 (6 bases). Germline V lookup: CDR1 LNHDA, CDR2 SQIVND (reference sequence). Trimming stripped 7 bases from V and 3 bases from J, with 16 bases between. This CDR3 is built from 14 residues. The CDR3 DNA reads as TGTGCCAGTACCACCAACCGGGGGAGCTACGAGCAGTACGTC. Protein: CASTTNRGSYEQYV.

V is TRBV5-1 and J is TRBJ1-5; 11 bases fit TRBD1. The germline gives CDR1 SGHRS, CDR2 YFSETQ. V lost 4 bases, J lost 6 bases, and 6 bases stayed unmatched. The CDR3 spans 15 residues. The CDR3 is CASSAGQGDRQPQHF. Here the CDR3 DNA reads TGCGCCAGCAGCGCGGGACAGGGGGATCGTCAGCCCCAGCATTTT.

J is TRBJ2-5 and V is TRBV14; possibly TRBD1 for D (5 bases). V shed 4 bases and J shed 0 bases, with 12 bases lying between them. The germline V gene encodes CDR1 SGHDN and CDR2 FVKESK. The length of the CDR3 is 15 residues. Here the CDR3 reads CASSPRTTYQETQYF. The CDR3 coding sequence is TGTGCCAGCAGCCCAAGGACAACGTACCAAGAGACCCAGTACTTC.